Only a few counts were recorded for the clone carrying this T cell receptor (beta chain). Sample treatment: around 19 received Ad26.COV2.S at low or high dose, single or two shots; roughly 5 received placebo; per-sample allocation not given. Material that was analyzed had been drawn on day 63 after the first vaccine or placebo injection. Immunization relied on an Ad26 vector, which expressed Wuhan-strain SARS-CoV-2 spike. Profiling relied on immunoSEQ multiplex PCR, and the TCRdb table lists in-frame clones only, not all of them. The table has under 300,000 clones, roughly 85% seen once. This sample is drawn from a study of Ad26.COV2.S vaccination and SARS-CoV-2 variants. CDR3 size: 14 residues. The V gene end was trimmed by 4 bases and the J gene end by 3 bases; junction bases not matched to a gene: 2. The germline CDR1 and CDR2 sequences are SGHTA and FQGNSA.

J is TRBJ2-3 and V is TRBV7-2; TRBD2 matches 9 bases. The sequencing here drew on peripheral blood, taken in a trial of Ad26.COV2.S vaccine versus placebo. The receptor comes from a person aged 18-60 years who received the Ad26.COV2.S COVID-19 vaccine or a placebo. CDR3 DNA: TGTGCCAGCAGCTCAGCGGGGGGAACAGATACGCAGTATTTT. Encoded protein: CASSSAGGTDTQYF.